This TCR beta chain was sequenced in a study of cytotoxic CD8 clonotypes in ibrutinib-treated CLL. The CDR3 is 12 residues long. Trimming removed 6 bases from V and 7 bases from J; junction bases left unmatched: 5. Germline V gives CDR1 SEHNR, CDR2 FQNEAQ (reference sequence). The assay was immunoSEQ multiplex PCR, and TCRdb's table has in-frame clones only and misses some. The table lists over 65,000 clones, about 63% of them singletons. Sequencing was performed on PBMCs, taken after 12 months of ibrutinib treatment. The clonotype originates from a human donor with chronic lymphocytic leukemia. The gene calls are TRBV7-9 and TRBJ2-7; 8 bases map to TRBD1. The CDR3 here is CASRDREREQYF. CDR3 nucleotide sequence: TGTGCCAGCAGGGACAGGGAGAGAGAGCAGTACTTC.